The 21 T cell receptor beta chains listed next were all sequenced from one sample in a study of shared clonotypes between healthy human individuals. Sequenced by immunoSEQ multiplex PCR; TCRdb stores in-frame clones only, minus some. The sample records about 380,000 clones, roughly 96% being singletons. The sequenced sample was memory CD8+ T cells sorted from blood. Regarding subset: CD45RO+ cells pooled with CCR7-negative TemRA cells. The receptors derive from a man aged 25-40 years in good health.

The V and J genes are TRBV30 and TRBJ1-1; D not resolved. There are 13 residues in the CDR3. Trimming shortened V by 1 base and J by 1 base, and 7 bases separated the two germline ends. The germline gives CDR1 GTSNPN, CDR2 SVGIG (reference sequence). The DNA of the CDR3 is TGTGCCTGGAGTGGGGGAGGGAACACTGAAGCTTTCTTT. Translated, it gives CAWSGGGNTEAFF. Drawing the rest from reference TRBV30 and TRBJ1-1, the complete variable domain is SQTIHQWPATLVQPVGSPLSLECTVEGTSNPNLYWYRQAAGRGLQLLFYSVGIGQISSEVPQNLSASRPQDRQFILSSKKLLLSDSGFYLCAWSGGGNTEAFFGQGTRLTVV.

V gene TRBV6-1 combines with J gene TRBJ2-1, with D uncertain. V was trimmed by 4 bases and J by 4 bases, leaving 17 bases between them. In germline, CDR1 is MNHNS, CDR2 SASEGT. This CDR3 contains 16 residues. CDR3 residues: CASSVPLLFSYNEQFF. The CDR3 DNA follows: TGTGCCAGCAGTGTTCCACTACTCTTTTCTTACAATGAGCAGTTCTTC.

The CDR3 region is CASSLVSGSRFGGYTF. The CDR3 DNA follows: TGTGCCAGCAGCTTAGTCTCAGGGAGTAGGTTTGGGGGCTACACCTTC. The chain is built from TRBV7-2 and TRBJ1-2; D possibly corresponds to TRBD1 (5 bases). This CDR3 region has 16 residues. CDR1 is SGHTA, CDR2 FQGNSA, per germline. V was pared by 1 base and J by 8 bases, with 20 bases between.

The chain joins TRBV13 to TRBJ2-3, with D maybe TRBD2 (5 bases). V was trimmed by 4 bases and J by 2 bases, leaving 13 bases between them. The CDR3 loop spans 15 amino acids. Germline V CDR1 and CDR2: PRHDT, FYEKMQ (reference sequence). The DNA of the CDR3 is TGTGCCAGCAGCTCCCGGACTGAACCCACAGATACGCAGTATTTT. Translation gives CASSSRTEPTDTQYF. Filled out from reference TRBV13 and TRBJ2-3, the complete variable domain reads AAGVIQSPRHLIKEKRETATLKCYPIPRHDTVYWYQQGPGQDPQFLISFYEKMQSDKGSIPDRFSAQQFSDYHSELNMSSLELGDSALYFCASSSRTEPTDTQYFGPGTRLTVL.

This clone was observed once. The V and J genes are TRBV30 and TRBJ1-2; D unclear. The V gene's germline CDR1 is GTSNPN and CDR2 SVGIG (reference sequence). The CDR3 has 13 amino acids. Deletions cut 4 bases from V and 2 bases from J, with 11 bases between. CDR3 nucleotide sequence: TGTGCCTGGATGCATCGGGCAAACTATGGCTACACCTTC. The encoded protein is CAWMHRANYGYTF.

The chain couples TRBV2 to TRBJ1-5; D ambiguous. The V gene lost 2 bases and the J gene lost 6 bases, with 11 bases spanning the gap. This CDR3 is built from 14 residues. The germline gives CDR1 SNHLY, CDR2 FYNNEI. The CDR3 loop is CASSELMSGQPQHF. The DNA for the CDR3 is TGTGCCAGCAGTGAACTTATGAGTGGTCAGCCCCAGCATTTT.

V gene TRBV6-6 combines with J gene TRBJ2-5; no reliable D call. CDR1 and CDR2 (germline): MNHNY, SVGAGI (reference sequence). The CDR3 spans 14 residues. With 2 bases removed from V and 4 bases from J, the gap between germline ends came to 11 bases. The CDR3 region has the DNA TGTGCCAGCAGTTACCCCACGGACGTAGAGACCCAGTACTTC. It is translated as CASSYPTDVETQYF.

The V gene is TRBV10-3, the J gene TRBJ2-2, with 13 bases matching TRBD2. The CDR3 sequence is 15 residues long. CDR1 and CDR2 (germline): ENHRY, SYGVKD. The trim removed 6 bases at V and 5 bases at J, leaving 3 bases unmatched. CDR3 bases: TGTGCCATCAGACTAGCGGGAGGGCAGACCGGGGAGCTGTTTTTT. Residues: CAIRLAGGQTGELFF.

CDR3 amino acids: CASSLSSRYEQYF. The CDR3 nucleotides are TGTGCCAGCAGCTTAAGTTCCCGCTACGAGCAGTACTTC. The chain is built from TRBV7-6 and TRBJ2-7, with D unresolved. CDR1 is SGHVS, CDR2 FNYEAQ, per germline. This CDR3 spans 13 amino acids. V lost 2 bases to trimming and J lost 3 bases, with 8 bases between them.

The rearrangement links TRBV4-1 to TRBJ2-2, with D uncertain. V lost 0 bases and J 9 bases, leaving 11 bases between the germline ends. This CDR3 has 14 amino acids. Germline V CDR1 and CDR2: MGHRA, YSYEKL. CDR3 residues: CASSQDPGTRELFF. The CDR3 DNA follows: TGCGCCAGCAGCCAAGATCCTGGTACAAGGGAGCTGTTTTTT.

As concerns this clone: The germline gene is not matched at one end of the junction; a read error may be the cause. This chain connects TRBV4-1 to TRBJ2-5; 9 nucleotides match TRBD2. Germline V gives CDR1 MGHRA, CDR2 YSYEKL. There are 16 residues in the CDR3. The CDR3 spells CASSRMAGLAQETQYF. The CDR3 DNA reads TGCGCCAGCAGCCGCATGGCGGGACTAGCCCAAGAGACTCAGTACTTC.

This chain connects TRBV12-5 to TRBJ2-3; 7 bases line up with TRBD1. The CDR3 has 15 amino acids. Unmatched junction bases numbered 4, after V lost 2 bases and J lost 2 bases. Germline CDR1 is LGHNT and CDR2 is FRNRAP. CDR3 amino acids: CASGLWGQSTDTQYF. The CDR3, as DNA: TGTGCTAGTGGTTTGTGGGGACAGTCCACAGATACGCAGTATTTT. Full variable domain (rest looked up from reference TRBV12-5 and TRBJ2-3): DARVTQTPRHKVTEMGQEVTMRCQPILGHNTVFWYRQTMMQGLELLAYFRNRAPLDDSGMPKDRFSAEMPDATLATLKIQPSEPRDSAVYFCASGLWGQSTDTQYFGPGTRLTVL.

V is TRBV5-1 and J is TRBJ2-7, with 12 positions matching TRBD2. Germline trimming cut 1 base from V and 1 base from J; bases unmatched to any gene: 3. CDR3 length equals 16 residues. Germline-derived CDR1 and CDR2 are SGHRS and YFSETQ. CDR3 DNA: TGCGCCAGCAGCTTGACCCTAGCGGGAGGGTCCTACGAGCAGTACTTC. Translated: CASSLTLAGGSYEQYF.

Here the CDR3 DNA reads TGTGCCAGCAGACCCGACCAGCAAGAGACCCAGTACTTC. Its protein product is CASRPDQQETQYF. This chain connects TRBV5-4 to TRBJ2-5; D gene ambiguous. Per the germline V gene, CDR1 is SGHNT and CDR2 is YYREEE (reference sequence). V was cut by 5 bases and J by 2 bases, with 10 bases left in between. The CDR3 runs 13 residues.

V is TRBV7-2 and J is TRBJ2-3, with D tentatively TRBD1 (6 bases). CDR1 is SGHTA, CDR2 FQGNSA, per germline. Trimming stripped 2 bases from V and 1 base from J, with 10 bases between. This CDR3 is built from 15 residues. CDR3 in amino acids: CASSLFGGGTDTQYF. The DNA for the CDR3 is TGTGCCAGCAGCTTATTTGGGGGCGGCACAGATACGCAGTATTTT.

This chain uses TRBV6-1 with TRBJ2-2; D not resolved. The length of the CDR3 is 13 residues. Germline V gene lookup returns CDR1 MNHNS and CDR2 SASEGT. Between the trimmed V and J ends, which lost 7 bases and 4 bases, there was a span of 10 bases. DNA for the CDR3: TGTGCCAGCATAACGCTCGGCACCGGGGAGCTGTTTTTT. Its protein is CASITLGTGELFF.

The chain recombines TRBV14 with TRBJ1-4; D remains unclear. The CDR3 is 15 amino acids. CDR1 SGHDN and CDR2 FVKESK come from the germline V gene. The V gene lost 0 bases and the J gene lost 8 bases, with 13 bases spanning the gap. The CDR3 reads CASSQERRDREKLFF. The DNA of the CDR3 is TGTGCCAGCAGCCAAGAGCGGCGGGATCGCGAAAAACTGTTTTTT.

V is TRBV7-2 and J is TRBJ1-2, with TRBD1 matching 11 bases. The CDR3 sequence is 17 residues long. V trimming: 3 bases; J trimming: 5 bases; junction bases outside the gene matches: 11. Germline V lookup: CDR1 SGHTA, CDR2 FQGNSA. The CDR3 DNA reads as TGTGCCAGCAGCTTCCTGGGACAGGGGGACCGATATTATGGCTACACCTTC. This codes for CASSFLGQGDRYYGYTF.

This chain connects TRBV4-2 to TRBJ2-5; weak D call: TRBD2 (5 bases). The CDR3 is made up of 15 amino acids. Germline V lookup: CDR1 LGHNA, CDR2 YNFKEQ. Trimming removed 0 bases from V and 5 bases from J, with 13 bases in between. The CDR3 DNA is TGTGCCAGCAGCCAAGATCCGGGGTGGAAGGAGACCCAGTACTTC. Translating gives CASSQDPGWKETQYF.

This sequence joins TRBV6-1 and TRBJ2-7; maybe TRBD1 (6 bases). This CDR3 contains 16 residues. The V gene's germline CDR1 is MNHNS and CDR2 SASEGT. Trimming took 3 bases from V and 5 from J, leaving 20 bases between them. This CDR3 reads CASSDAPGNRAHEQYF. CDR3 nucleotide sequence: TGTGCCAGCAGTGACGCCCCAGGGAACAGGGCCCACGAGCAGTACTTC.

This rearrangement joins TRBV7-4 to TRBJ1-4; D not resolved. Trimming took off 3 bases at V and 2 bases at J, with 22 bases between the two ends. The CDR3 contains 19 residues. The germline V gene has CDR1 SGHVT and CDR2 SQSDAQ. The CDR3 loop reads CASSFFERGYGRTNEKLFF. The CDR3 DNA reads as TGTGCCAGCAGCTTTTTTGAACGTGGCTACGGGAGGACTAATGAAAAACTGTTTTTT.